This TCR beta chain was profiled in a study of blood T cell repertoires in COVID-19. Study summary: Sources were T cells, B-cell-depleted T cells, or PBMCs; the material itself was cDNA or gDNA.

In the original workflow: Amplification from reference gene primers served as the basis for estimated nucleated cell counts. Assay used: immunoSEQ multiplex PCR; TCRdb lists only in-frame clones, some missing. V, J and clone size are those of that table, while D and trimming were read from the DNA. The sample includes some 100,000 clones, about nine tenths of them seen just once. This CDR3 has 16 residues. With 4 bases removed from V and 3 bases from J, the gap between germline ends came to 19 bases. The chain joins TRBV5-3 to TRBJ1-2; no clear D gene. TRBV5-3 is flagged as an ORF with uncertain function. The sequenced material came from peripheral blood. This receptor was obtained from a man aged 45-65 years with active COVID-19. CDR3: CARSRQRAVYDYGYTF. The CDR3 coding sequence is TGTGCCAGAAGCCGCCAGAGGGCGGTGTACGACTATGGCTACACCTTC.